The 23 T cell receptor beta chains reported below all come from one sample, sequenced in a study of T cell changes during pregnancy in multiple sclerosis. The protocol was immunoSEQ multiplex PCR, while the TCRdb copy is restricted to in-frame clones and leaves out a portion. The table has some 100,000 clones, about 92% seen once. The sample in question was peripheral blood, obtained in the second trimester of pregnancy. These receptors originate from a female donor with multiple sclerosis, enrolled in a pregnancy study.

The chain combines TRBV5-4 with TRBJ2-1; 7 bases are a match to TRBD1. This CDR3 is built from 15 residues. V shed 3 bases, J shed 3 bases, and the junction held 6 bases outside the gene matches. Germline CDR1 is SGHNT and CDR2 is YYREEE (reference sequence). The CDR3 here is CASSSPPGGYNEQFF. The DNA for the CDR3 is TGTGCCAGCAGCTCGCCTCCAGGGGGCTACAATGAGCAGTTCTTC. The complete variable domain, with remaining parts taken from reference TRBV5-4 and TRBJ2-1, reads ETGVTQSPTHLIKTRGQQVTLRCSSQSGHNTVSWYQQALGQGPQFIFQYYREEENGRGNFPPRFSGLQFPNYSSELNVNALELDDSALYLCASSSPPGGYNEQFFGPGTRLTVL.

The chain joins TRBV5-1 to TRBJ2-7, with 8 bases identical to TRBD2. CDR3 length equals 13 residues. The germline CDR1 and CDR2 sequences are SGHRS and YFSETQ. Trimming cost V 7 bases and J 7 bases; bases outside gene matches: 10. In nucleotides, the CDR3 is TGCGCCAGCGGACCCGCGGGGGGCACGGAGCAGTACTTC. Amino acid sequence: CASGPAGGTEQYF.

The chain combines TRBV2 with TRBJ1-5; the D gene is possibly TRBD1 (5 bases). The CDR3 totals 15 residues. V lost 6 bases, J lost 3 bases, and 15 bases lay in between. Looked up from germline, CDR1 is SNHLY and CDR2 is FYNNEI. CDR3 coding DNA: TGTGCCAGCAGAGAGTCCCAGGGCCACAATCAGCCCCAGCATTTT. This translates into CASRESQGHNQPQHF.

This clone was observed a single time. Here the CDR3 DNA reads TGCGCCAGCAGCTTTGATCAAAAAGGGACTCCTGTCTTGTTTTTT. This codes for CASSFDQKGTPVLFF. The rearrangement links TRBV5-1 to TRBJ2-2; TRBD2 is a possible D gene (6 bases). V lost 2 bases and J lost 15, with 23 bases in between. The CDR3 has 15 amino acids. CDR1 is SGHRS, CDR2 YFSETQ, per germline.

The V and J genes are TRBV27 and TRBJ2-1; D is unclear. Trimming left V 6 bases short and J 2 bases short, with 11 bases between. The germline gives CDR1 MNHEY, CDR2 SMNVEV (reference sequence). The length of the CDR3 is 14 residues. The CDR3 DNA is TGTGCCAGCAGCTTTGGGCCTCCCTACAATGAGCAGTTCTTC. Translation gives CASSFGPPYNEQFF.

This clone was seen a few times. CDR3 region: CASSDRGGAGNEQFF. In DNA form, the CDR3 reads TGTGCCAGCAGTGATCGCGGGGGGGCCGGGAATGAGCAGTTCTTC. The chain employs TRBV6-6 and TRBJ2-1, with TRBD2 matching 9 bases. The V gene end was trimmed by 5 bases and the J gene end by 7 bases; junction bases not matched to a gene: 9. The germline CDR1 and CDR2 sequences are MNHNY and SVGAGI (reference sequence). The CDR3 has 15 residues.

The chain has TRBV29-1 and TRBJ2-1; 12 bases map to TRBD2. Looked up from germline, CDR1 is SQVTM and CDR2 is ANQGSEA. This CDR3 is built from 16 residues. The trim removed 6 bases at V and 0 bases at J, leaving 6 bases unmatched. CDR3 loop: CSVTGLAGISYNEQFF. The CDR3 DNA sequence: TGCAGCGTGACCGGACTAGCGGGGATCTCCTACAATGAGCAGTTCTTC.

This chain links TRBV18 with TRBJ1-3; TRBD1 aligns across 7 bases. The CDR3 length is 16 residues. The germline V gene encodes CDR1 KGHSH and CDR2 LQKENI. With V trimmed by 3 bases and J by 1 base, 6 bases remained unmatched. The CDR3 nucleotides read TGTGCCAGCTCACCGTTTACAGGGGTATCTGGAAACACCATATATTTT. The encoded protein is CASSPFTGVSGNTIYF.

The rearrangement links TRBV5-4 to TRBJ2-7, with D possibly TRBD1 on 5 matching bases. Germline CDR1 reads SGHNT; CDR2 reads YYREEE (reference sequence). The V end was cut by 0 bases, the J end by 6 bases, with 13 bases between. This CDR3 spans 14 amino acids. The CDR3 coding sequence is TGTGCCAGCAGCTTGGATCCAGGGTTAGGCGAGCAGTACTTC. It yields the protein CASSLDPGLGEQYF.

The rearrangement joins TRBV10-3 to TRBJ2-5, with D possibly TRBD2 on 5 matching bases. Between the trimmed V and J ends, which lost 0 bases and 4 bases, there was a span of 12 bases. The CDR3 runs to 15 residues. CDR1 and CDR2 (germline): ENHRY, SYGVKD. The CDR3 is CAISESAEGRETQYF. CDR3 bases: TGTGCCATCAGTGAGTCTGCAGAAGGGAGAGAGACCCAGTACTTC.

This chain joins TRBV14 and TRBJ2-7, with 7 bases identical to TRBD1. Germline assignment: CDR1 SGHDN and CDR2 FVKESK. V was pared by 4 bases and J by 1 base, with 7 bases of the junction left unmatched. The CDR3 is 15 residues long. The CDR3 reads CASSRALGQSYEQYF. The CDR3 DNA sequence: TGTGCCAGCAGCCGAGCCCTGGGACAGTCCTACGAGCAGTACTTC.

CDR3 nucleotide sequence: TGCGCCAGCAGCTTGCCGGGAGGTTTCACCGGGGAGCTGTTTTTT. It translates to CASSLPGGFTGELFF. The chain links TRBV5-1 to TRBJ2-2; TRBD2 agrees at 7 bases. This CDR3 region has 15 residues. Unmatched junction bases numbered 4, after V lost 1 base and J lost 4 bases. Germline CDR1 and CDR2: SGHRS and YFSETQ.

The chain uses TRBV9 and TRBJ1-2; D may be TRBD1 (6 bases). Germline V gene data show CDR1 as SGDLS and CDR2 as YYNGEE. V dropped 3 bases and J dropped 4 bases, with 10 bases sitting between them. The CDR3 length is 13 residues. The CDR3 loop is CASSAQGSYGYTF. In nucleotides, the CDR3 is TGTGCCAGCAGCGCACAGGGTAGCTATGGCTACACCTTC.

V and J are TRBV11-2 and TRBJ1-1; TRBD1 matches at 8 bases. J was trimmed by 0 bases and V by 5 bases; bases with no gene match: 2. This CDR3 is 14 amino acids long. Germline-derived CDR1 and CDR2 are SGHAT and FQNNGV. In nucleotides, the CDR3 is TGTGCCAGCAGCGAACAGGGGGTGAACACTGAAGCTTTCTTT. Protein sequence: CASSEQGVNTEAFF.

V is TRBV2 and J is TRBJ2-7; possible D gene TRBD2, 5 bases. CDR1 and CDR2 from the germline V gene are SNHLY and FYNNEI. V shed 1 base and J shed 7 bases, with 11 bases lying between them. The length of the CDR3 is 13 residues. The CDR3 protein is CASSEELVGEQYF. CDR3 nucleotide sequence: TGTGCCAGCAGTGAAGAACTAGTAGGGGAGCAGTACTTC.

CDR3 amino acids: CASRATGSTDTQYF. In DNA form, the CDR3 reads TGCGCCAGCAGGGCGACAGGGAGCACAGATACGCAGTATTTT. V gene TRBV5-1 combines with J gene TRBJ2-3; 7 bases fit TRBD1. Per germline, CDR1 SGHRS and CDR2 YFSETQ. J gave up 0 bases and V 5 bases, and 3 bases lay outside the gene matches. This CDR3 has 14 residues.

In its sample, this clone was seen once. This chain links TRBV5-1 with TRBJ2-7; no clear D gene. V lost 0 bases to trimming and J lost 2 bases, with 9 bases between them. This CDR3 has 14 residues. Germline V CDR1 and CDR2: SGHRS, YFSETQ. The CDR3 DNA is TGCGCCAGCAGCTTGGGTGGGCAGGCCTACGAGCAGTACTTC. It yields the protein CASSLGGQAYEQYF.

This rearrangement joins TRBV18 to TRBJ1-1, with D unclear. The CDR3 extends over 14 amino acids. The germline V and J ends were trimmed by 3 bases and 0 bases, with 8 bases remaining between them. CDR1 is KGHSH and CDR2 is LQKENI in the germline V gene. The CDR3 sequence is CASSPAAMNTEAFF. CDR3 nucleotide sequence: TGTGCCAGCTCACCCGCAGCGATGAACACTGAAGCTTTCTTT.

The V gene is TRBV19, the J gene TRBJ2-1, with 8 bases that match TRBD2. Per the germline V gene, CDR1 is LNHDA and CDR2 is SQIVND (reference sequence). The CDR3 is made up of 16 amino acids. The ends lost 6 bases at V and 7 bases at J; junction bases unmatched: 14. For the CDR3, the DNA is TGTGCCAGTAGATCGTACCCGGGGGGGAGCGGGAATGAGCAGTTCTTC. Encoded protein: CASRSYPGGSGNEQFF.

Only a few counts were recorded for this clone. The chain joins TRBV6-5 to TRBJ2-7, with a weak D call TRBD2 (6 bases). Per germline, CDR1 MNHEY and CDR2 SVGAGI. V lost 6 bases to trimming and J lost 4 bases, with 16 bases between them. CDR3 length: 14 amino acids. The CDR3 nucleotides are TGTGCCAGCAGCCCCGGGACTTACTCTTACGAGCAGTACTTC. Its translation is CASSPGTYSYEQYF.

V and J are TRBV5-1 and TRBJ2-1; TRBD2 matches at 9 bases. Germline V gives CDR1 SGHRS, CDR2 YFSETQ. The CDR3 runs 14 residues. Trimming took 6 bases from V and 9 from J; bases not matched to a gene: 10. CDR3 region: CASTLQGGRAEQFF. CDR3 in DNA: TGCGCCAGCACCCTTCAGGGCGGGAGGGCTGAGCAGTTCTTC.

The chain carries TRBV9 and TRBJ2-3; 8 nucleotides align to TRBD2. Germline CDR1 is SGDLS and CDR2 is YYNGEE. The length of the CDR3 is 15 residues. Trimming took 0 bases from V and 6 from J; bases not matched to a gene: 6. CDR3 sequence reads: CASSVGGGSTDTQYF. The CDR3 DNA sequence: TGTGCCAGCAGCGTAGGCGGGGGGTCCACGGATACGCAGTATTTT.

This clone was seen just once. The J gene is TRBJ2-1, the V gene TRBV5-1; D is perhaps TRBD2 (5 bases). CDR3 size: 17 residues. Deletions cut 0 bases from V and 0 bases from J, with 13 bases between. Germline lookup yields CDR1 SGHRS and CDR2 YFSETQ. The CDR3 region has the DNA TGCGCCAGCAGCTTGGGGGTTGGGGAGAGCTCCTACAATGAGCAGTTCTTC. Amino acids: CASSLGVGESSYNEQFF.